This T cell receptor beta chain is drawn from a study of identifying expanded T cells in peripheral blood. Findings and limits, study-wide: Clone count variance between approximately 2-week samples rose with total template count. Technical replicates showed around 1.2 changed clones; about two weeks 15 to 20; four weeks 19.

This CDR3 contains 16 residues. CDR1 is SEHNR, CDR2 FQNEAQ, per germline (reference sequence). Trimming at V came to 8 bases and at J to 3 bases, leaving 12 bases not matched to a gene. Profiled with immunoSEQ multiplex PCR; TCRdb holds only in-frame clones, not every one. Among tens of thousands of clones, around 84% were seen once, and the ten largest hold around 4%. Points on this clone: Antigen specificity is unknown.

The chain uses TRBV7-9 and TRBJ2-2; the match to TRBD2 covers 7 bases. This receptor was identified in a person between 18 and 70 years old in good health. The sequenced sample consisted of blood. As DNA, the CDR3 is TGTGCCAGCCCCCCTCGGGCCGCGGGGGACACCGGGGAGCTGTTTTTT. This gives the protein CASPPRAAGDTGELFF.